This passage covers 24 T cell receptor beta chains from one sample sequenced in a study of blood T cell repertoires in COVID-19. Some clones are missing from TCRdb's copy, which holds only in-frame ones; the method was immunoSEQ multiplex PCR. The top ten clones hold 4.1% of a sample with a few hundred thousand clones, around 89% of them seen once. The specimen sequenced was PBMCs or T cells enriched from blood (not recorded which). The receptors here all came from a woman aged 25 to 39 who had recovered from COVID-19.

The CDR3 nucleotides read TGTGCCAGCAGTTTGTATAGCGGGAGAAGTATCGATGAGCAGTTCTTC. Protein: CASSLYSGRSIDEQFF. The gene calls are TRBV27 and TRBJ2-1; TRBD2 matches 9 bases. The germline V gene encodes CDR1 MNHEY and CDR2 SMNVEV (reference sequence). The CDR3 has 16 amino acids. J was trimmed by 8 bases and V by 3 bases; bases with no gene match: 11.

The CDR3 region is CASSRALAGQETQYF. Here the CDR3 DNA reads TGCGCCAGCAGCCGAGCACTAGCGGGGCAAGAGACCCAGTACTTC. This chain connects TRBV4-1 to TRBJ2-5, with 10 bases identical to TRBD2. Germline V gene sequence: CDR1 MGHRA, CDR2 YSYEKL. The CDR3 length is 15 residues. V lost 4 bases, J lost 2 bases, and 4 bases stayed unmatched.

This clone was seen once. The chain has TRBV9 and TRBJ2-3, with D unclear. This CDR3 has 15 amino acids. From germline, CDR1 is SGDLS and CDR2 YYNGEE. The V and J ends lost 3 bases and 4 bases respectively, with 15 bases between them. CDR3 residues: CASSAVWSSSDTQYF. The CDR3 DNA sequence: TGTGCCAGCAGCGCAGTTTGGAGCTCCTCAGATACGCAGTATTTT.

The rearrangement links TRBV7-2 to TRBJ2-7; 10 bases map to TRBD2. This CDR3 region has 15 residues. CDR1 and CDR2 (germline): SGHTA, FQGNSA. The V segment lost 1 base and the J segment 2 bases; nucleotides outside the gene matches: 2. CDR3 sequence: CASSLGSGGTYEQYF. The CDR3 coding sequence is TGTGCCAGCAGCTTAGGTAGCGGGGGGACCTACGAGCAGTACTTC.

The chain recombines TRBV15 with TRBJ2-1; D may be TRBD2 (5 bases). Germline CDR1 is LNHNV and CDR2 is YYDKDF (reference sequence). The CDR3 contains 16 residues. Trimming took off 3 bases at V and 10 bases at J, with 22 bases between the two ends. The CDR3 sequence is CATSRRPLGIGEEQFF. The CDR3 bases are TGTGCCACCAGCAGGCGTCCTTTGGGGATCGGGGAAGAGCAGTTCTTC. The whole variable domain, filled in from reference TRBV15 and TRBJ2-1, reads DAMVIQNPRYQVTQFGKPVTLSCSQTLNHNVMYWYQQKSSQAPKLLFHYYDKDFNNEADTPDNFQSRRPNTSFCFLDIRSPGLGDTAMYLCATSRRPLGIGEEQFFGPGTRLTVL.

This chain links TRBV28 with TRBJ1-1; 8 bases line up with TRBD1. J gave up 7 bases and V 9 bases, and 10 bases lay outside the gene matches. The germline V gene encodes CDR1 MDHEN and CDR2 SYDVKM. This CDR3 contains 13 residues. Here the CDR3 DNA reads TGTGCCAGTGGACAGGGTGAAACCATTGAAGCTTTCTTT. Its protein product is CASGQGETIEAFF.

The J gene is TRBJ1-5, the V gene TRBV24-1; D is possibly TRBD1 (6 bases). V was clipped by 6 bases and J by 8 bases, with 16 bases between them. The CDR3 has 14 amino acids. Germline CDR1 KGHDR, CDR2 SFDVKD. The CDR3 here is CATSSFDRTKPQHF. CDR3 nucleotides: TGTGCCACCAGTTCCTTCGACAGGACCAAGCCCCAGCATTTT.

The V gene is TRBV5-4, the J gene TRBJ2-1; TRBD1 agrees at 8 bases. Germline CDR1 is SGHNT and CDR2 is YYREEE (reference sequence). After removal of 7 bases from V and 4 bases from J, the junction contained 10 bases not matched to a gene. This CDR3 has 15 amino acids. Here the CDR3 DNA reads TGTGCCAGCGTTCCCGGGACAGGAATTTACAATGAGCAGTTCTTC. This codes for CASVPGTGIYNEQFF.

The chain recombines TRBV28 with TRBJ1-4; D is unclear. V was shortened by 9 bases and J by 11 bases, with 10 bases between the two germline ends. CDR1 MDHEN and CDR2 SYDVKM come from the germline V gene. The CDR3 loop spans 10 amino acids. CDR3 loop: CARRRFKLFF. In nucleotides, the CDR3 is TGTGCCAGAAGGCGGTTTAAACTGTTTTTT.

This rearrangement joins TRBV2 to TRBJ2-1, with 13 bases fitting TRBD2. The V gene end was trimmed by 5 bases and the J gene end by 7 bases; junction bases not matched to a gene: 8. Germline V gene lookup returns CDR1 SNHLY and CDR2 FYNNEI. The CDR3 runs to 16 residues. The CDR3 loop reads CASSSRLAGGGNEQFF. CDR3 coding DNA: TGTGCCAGCAGTTCTCGACTAGCGGGAGGAGGTAATGAGCAGTTCTTC.

V and J are TRBV27 and TRBJ1-2; TRBD1 matches 9 bases. The germline V gene encodes CDR1 MNHEY and CDR2 SMNVEV (reference sequence). This CDR3 has 15 amino acids. The junction had 7 bases not matched to a gene; V was cut back by 0 bases and J by 8 bases. CDR3: CASSLSGGQGMGYTF. For the CDR3, the DNA is TGTGCCAGCAGTTTATCGGGGGGACAGGGTATGGGCTACACCTTC.

This clone occurred once. The chain carries TRBV4-3 and TRBJ1-2; maybe TRBD1 (5 bases). Germline values: CDR1 LGHNA, CDR2 YSLEER. The CDR3 contains 17 residues. Trimming pared 0 bases from V and 4 bases from J, leaving 18 bases between. CDR3: CASSQDISRVSSYGYTF. DNA for the CDR3: TGCGCCAGCAGCCAAGATATCTCCAGGGTCAGTAGCTATGGCTACACCTTC.

The V gene is TRBV7-9, the J gene TRBJ1-2, with unresolved D. This CDR3 comprises 13 residues. Trimming took off 5 bases at V and 6 bases at J, with 13 bases between the two ends. Germline CDR1 SEHNR, CDR2 FQNEAQ (reference sequence). The CDR3 DNA reads TGTGCCAGCAGCCCGAGGGAGGGCGATGGCTACACCTTC. Its protein product is CASSPREGDGYTF.

V is TRBV9 and J is TRBJ2-7; 10 nucleotides align to TRBD2. V was clipped by 4 bases and J by 6 bases; unmatched bases: 13. Germline V CDR1 and CDR2: SGDLS, YYNGEE. The CDR3 runs 16 residues. Written as DNA, the CDR3 is TGTGCCAGCAGCCCCCTCGGAGCTAGCGGGAGAGGCGAGCAGTACTTC. Protein sequence: CASSPLGASGRGEQYF. Filled out from reference TRBV9 and TRBJ2-7, the complete variable domain reads DSGVTQTPKHLITATGQRVTLRCSPRSGDLSVYWYQQSLDQGLQFLIQYYNGEERAKGNILERFSAQQFPDLHSELNLSSLELGDSALYFCASSPLGASGRGEQYFGPGTRLTVT.

The sample holds one count of this clone. V is TRBV5-8 and J is TRBJ1-2; D is unresolved. The germline V and J ends were trimmed by 1 base and 7 bases, with 11 bases remaining between them. This CDR3 has 13 amino acids. Germline CDR1 and CDR2: SGHTS and YDEGEE. CDR3 region: CASSLNRQVGYTF. In DNA, the CDR3 is TGTGCCAGCAGCTTGAATCGTCAGGTTGGCTACACCTTC. The full variable domain, in which reference TRBV5-8 and TRBJ1-2 provide the parts outside the CDR3, is EAGVTQSPTHLIKTRGQQATLRCSPISGHTSVYWYQQALGLGLQFLLWYDEGEERNRGNFPPRFSGRQFPNYSSELNVNALELEDSALYLCASSLNRQVGYTFGSGTRLTVV.

This chain links TRBV28 with TRBJ1-6; 7 bases line up with TRBD1. The junction had 7 bases not matched to a gene; V was cut back by 5 bases and J by 6 bases. Germline values: CDR1 MDHEN, CDR2 SYDVKM. This CDR3 spans 15 amino acids. The CDR3 sequence is CASSLPNRGNSPLHF. The CDR3 nucleotides are TGTGCCAGCAGTCTCCCTAACAGGGGTAATTCACCCCTCCACTTT.

The CDR3 reads CASSRDRELGETQYF. CDR3 coding DNA: TGTGCCAGTAGTAGGGACAGGGAGTTGGGAGAGACCCAGTACTTC. The rearrangement links TRBV19 to TRBJ2-5; the match to TRBD1 covers 9 bases. The CDR3 spans 15 residues. Per the germline V gene, CDR1 is LNHDA and CDR2 is SQIVND (reference sequence). Losses at the gene ends were 4 bases for V and 4 bases for J; bases not matched to a gene: 7.

The chain links TRBV5-6 to TRBJ1-1, with D perhaps TRBD1 (5 bases). V was clipped by 1 base and J by 2 bases, with 15 bases between them. This CDR3 region has 16 residues. Per germline, CDR1 SGHDT and CDR2 YYEEEE. CDR3 amino acids: CASSLFLWQGNTEAFF. In nucleotides, the CDR3 is TGTGCCAGCAGCTTGTTCTTATGGCAGGGTAACACTGAAGCTTTCTTT. Complete variable domain (other parts from reference TRBV5-6 and TRBJ1-1): DAGVTQSPTHLIKTRGQQVTLRCSPKSGHDTVSWYQQALGQGPQFIFQYYEEEERQRGNFPDRFSGHQFPNYSSELNVNALLLGDSALYLCASSLFLWQGNTEAFFGQGTRLTVV.

The chain has TRBV6-5 and TRBJ1-2; TRBD1 aligns across 10 bases. The CDR3 has 13 amino acids. Germline assignment: CDR1 MNHEY and CDR2 SVGAGI. The V segment lost 6 bases and the J segment 2 bases; nucleotides outside the gene matches: 0. CDR3 sequence (DNA): TGTGCCAGCAGGGGACAGGGGAACTATGGCTACACCTTC. Protein product: CASRGQGNYGYTF.

The V gene is TRBV28, the J gene TRBJ2-1; D may be TRBD2 (6 bases). The CDR3 has 15 amino acids. Germline-derived CDR1 and CDR2 are MDHEN and SYDVKM. The V end was cut by 6 bases, the J end by 2 bases, with 14 bases between. The chain's CDR3 is CASSERVGTYNEQFF. The CDR3 DNA reads TGTGCCAGCAGCGAGCGGGTTGGGACCTACAATGAGCAGTTCTTC.

This chain uses TRBV15 with TRBJ2-7; possibly TRBD1 for D (5 bases). The V gene lost 2 bases and the J gene lost 6 bases, with 17 bases spanning the gap. Germline V CDR1 and CDR2: LNHNV, YYDKDF (reference sequence). This CDR3 contains 15 residues. The CDR3 region is CATSRRSRTTSEQYF. Here the CDR3 DNA reads TGTGCCACCAGCAGAAGGTCGAGGACAACGAGCGAGCAGTACTTC.

This chain joins TRBV6-1 and TRBJ2-5, with 9 bases identical to TRBD1. The CDR3 extends over 16 amino acids. V lost 2 bases and J lost 1; bases outside the gene matches: 5. In germline, CDR1 is MNHNS, CDR2 SASEGT. The CDR3 reads CASSERETGGQETQYF. In nucleotides, the CDR3 is TGTGCCAGCAGTGAAAGGGAGACAGGGGGCCAAGAGACCCAGTACTTC.

V usage is TRBV29-1 and J usage is TRBJ1-2, with D unresolved. This CDR3 contains 13 residues. V was pared by 1 base and J by 5 bases, with 11 bases between. Germline V gives CDR1 SQVTM, CDR2 ANQGSEA. The CDR3 region has the DNA TGCAGCGTTGAAGTCGGGTATGGGTATGGCTACACCTTC. This codes for CSVEVGYGYGYTF.

The V gene is TRBV6-5, the J gene TRBJ2-1; 7 bases align to TRBD2. Germline lookup yields CDR1 MNHEY and CDR2 SVGAGI. Trimming cost V 7 bases and J 10 bases; bases outside gene matches: 16. The CDR3 contains 15 residues. The CDR3 sequence: CASIPGGGMSGEQFF. CDR3 DNA: TGTGCCAGCATTCCTGGGGGGGGAATGTCCGGAGAGCAGTTCTTC.